These 31 T cell receptor beta chains originate from one sample sequenced in a study of T cells expressing NK-cell markers. For each CDR3 protein, TCRdb gives one entry from its re-call of the 5' RACE reads, without DNA. The listing contains roughly 180,000 distinct CDR3 sequences. Sequenced input: blood T cells: a sorted CD56 or NKG2C T cell subset, CD4+ or CD8+ T cells, or bulk PBMC T cells (not recorded which). These receptors all come from a woman aged 18 to 75 in good health.

This sequence joins TRBV4-2 and TRBJ1-2; there is no DNA to check the TCRdb D call of TRBD1. The germline gives CDR1 LGHNA, CDR2 YNFKEQ. This CDR3 has 14 amino acids. The CDR3 here is CASSQDGTAYGYTF.

This chain connects TRBV7-9 to TRBJ1-4; there is no DNA to check the TCRdb D call of TRBD1. The CDR3 spans 15 residues. Germline assignment: CDR1 SEHNR and CDR2 FQNEAQ (reference sequence). Here the CDR3 reads CASSYGTGGGEKLFF.

The V gene is TRBV3-1, the J gene TRBJ1-6; as DNA is missing, the TRBD1 call by TCRdb cannot be tested. The CDR3 has 13 residues. In germline, CDR1 is LGHDT, CDR2 YNNKEL (reference sequence). CDR3 loop: CASSRGDNSPLHF.

The chain recombines TRBV27 with TRBJ1-5; TCRdb proposes TRBD1, but this gene call is untestable without DNA. In germline, CDR1 is MNHEY, CDR2 SMNVEV (reference sequence). CDR3 size: 17 residues. The CDR3 loop reads CASSSTTLARGHQPQHF.

V gene TRBV6-1 combines with J gene TRBJ1-3; TCRdb's D gene call, TRBD1, goes unchecked for lack of DNA. The CDR3 has 15 amino acids. The germline V gene has CDR1 MNHNS and CDR2 SASEGT. CDR3: CASTAGQAGGNTIYF.

The chain links TRBV10-3 to TRBJ2-1. Per the germline V gene, CDR1 is ENHRY and CDR2 is SYGVKD. The CDR3 has 12 residues. The chain's CDR3 is CAISDGNNEQFF.

The chain links TRBV15 to TRBJ2-7; absent DNA, TCRdb's TRBD1 call cannot be checked. Germline V CDR1 and CDR2: LNHNV, YYDKDF (reference sequence). This CDR3 has 13 residues. This chain's CDR3 is CATSANRGHEQYF.

V usage is TRBV20-1 and J usage is TRBJ2-1; TCRdb picks TRBD1, but there is no DNA to check that call. This CDR3 region has 13 residues. The V gene's germline CDR1 is DFQATT and CDR2 SNEGSKA (reference sequence). CDR3 residues: CSVIEGVRNEQFF.

This chain joins TRBV11-2 and TRBJ2-6; the TCRdb D gene call, TRBD1, has no DNA to confirm it. Germline V CDR1 and CDR2: SGHAT, FQNNGV. This CDR3 has 18 residues. The CDR3 loop is CASSSRPPHHSGANVLTF. Supplemented by reference TRBV11-2 and TRBJ2-6, the full variable domain reads EAGVAQSPRYKIIEKRQSVAFWCNPISGHATLYWYQQILGQGPKLLIQFQNNGVVDDSQLPKDRFSAERLKGVDSTLKIQPAKLEDSAVYLCASSSRPPHHSGANVLTFGAGSRLTVL.

The chain has TRBV5-1 and TRBJ2-5; with no DNA, the TCRdb D assignment of TRBD1 cannot be verified. The germline gives CDR1 SGHRS, CDR2 YFSETQ. CDR3 length: 17 residues. CDR3: CASSLKPGQGFAETQYF.

CDR3 sequence reads: CASSLGRDRVPSEQFF. The genes are TRBV7-6 and TRBJ2-1; no DNA is available, so the TRBD1 call from TCRdb remains unchecked. The CDR3 has 16 residues. The germline V gene has CDR1 SGHVS and CDR2 FNYEAQ.

This chain links TRBV12-3 or TRBV12-4 with TRBJ1-4; TCRdb returns TRBD1, unconfirmable since there is no DNA. The CDR3 length is 14 residues. The CDR3 region is CASRTGLFDEKLFF.

The V gene is TRBV9, the J gene TRBJ2-5. Germline-derived CDR1 and CDR2 are SGDLS and YYNGEE. The CDR3 runs to 13 residues. This CDR3 reads CASSANNKETQYF.

The J gene is TRBJ2-2, the V gene TRBV2; lacking DNA, the TRBD1 call made by TCRdb goes unchecked. Germline V gene lookup returns CDR1 SNHLY and CDR2 FYNNEI. This CDR3 has 14 residues. This CDR3 is CASIRDTKHGELFF.

The V and J genes are TRBV2 and TRBJ1-1. This CDR3 is built from 14 residues. Germline values: CDR1 SNHLY, CDR2 FYNNEI. CDR3 residues: CASSRTGEITEAFF.

The chain has TRBV7-7 and TRBJ1-5; TCRdb indicates TRBD1, and absent DNA this call remains unverified. Germline CDR1 SSHAT, CDR2 FNYEAQ (reference sequence). The CDR3 is made up of 13 amino acids. The CDR3 is CASSPGVDQPQHF. The full variable domain, completed using reference TRBV7-7 and TRBJ1-5, is GAGVSQSPRYKVTKRGQDVTLRCDPISSHATLYWYQQALGQGPEFLTYFNYEAQPDKSGLPSDRFSAERPEGSISTLTIQRTEQRDSAMYRCASSPGVDQPQHFGDGTRLSIL.

The chain uses TRBV20-1 and TRBJ2-7; TCRdb's D gene call, TRBD1, goes unchecked for lack of DNA. Germline lookup yields CDR1 DFQATT and CDR2 SNEGSKA (reference sequence). This CDR3 has 14 amino acids. The CDR3: CSAGARANHYEQYF.

V gene TRBV4-2 combines with J gene TRBJ1-2; lacking DNA, the TRBD1 call made by TCRdb goes unchecked. The length of the CDR3 is 17 residues. Germline V lookup: CDR1 LGHNA, CDR2 YNFKEQ. The CDR3 spells CASSQDLVPGGNYGYTF.

The V call is TRBV24-1, the J call TRBJ2-1; absent DNA, TCRdb's TRBD1 call cannot be checked. CDR3 size: 18 residues. CDR1 and CDR2 from the germline V gene are KGHDR and SFDVKD. The CDR3: CATSDLPGTGGSYNEQFF.

The chain is built from TRBV7-9 and TRBJ2-7; TCRdb gives TRBD1 as the D gene, but with no DNA this cannot be confirmed. There are 15 residues in the CDR3. The germline V gene encodes CDR1 SEHNR and CDR2 FQNEAQ (reference sequence). The CDR3 here is CASSLARGAATQQYF. The full variable domain, completed using reference TRBV7-9 and TRBJ2-7, is DTGVSQNPRHKITKRGQNVTFRCDPISEHNRLYWYRQTLGQGPEFLTYFQNEAQLEKSRLLSDRFSAERPKGSFSTLEIQRTEQGDSAMYLCASSLARGAATQQYFGPGTRLTVT.

The chain employs TRBV5-5 and TRBJ2-3. This CDR3 is built from 16 residues. The germline V gene has CDR1 SGHKS and CDR2 YYEKEE (reference sequence). The CDR3 sequence is CASSLALAGATDTQYF.

J is TRBJ1-1 and V is TRBV15. This CDR3 has 15 residues. Germline V CDR1 and CDR2: LNHNV, YYDKDF (reference sequence). CDR3 sequence: CATSRDTWAVPEAFF.

The genes are TRBV12-3 or TRBV12-4 and TRBJ1-1. The CDR3 loop spans 12 amino acids. CDR3: CASITEYTEAFF.

This chain links TRBV6-1 with TRBJ1-1; TCRdb's D call of TRBD1 is untestable without DNA. In germline, CDR1 is MNHNS, CDR2 SASEGT. The CDR3 consists of 13 residues. CDR3 amino acids: CASERGRNTEAFF.

J is TRBJ2-7 and V is TRBV30. CDR3 length equals 14 residues. The V gene's germline CDR1 is GTSNPN and CDR2 SVGIG (reference sequence). This CDR3 reads CAWTRRWGSYEQYF.

V and J are TRBV20-1 and TRBJ2-1. Germline V lookup: CDR1 DFQATT, CDR2 SNEGSKA (reference sequence). The CDR3 runs to 13 residues. The CDR3 sequence: CSARGPRVNEQFF.

V usage is TRBV5-1 and J usage is TRBJ2-5. The CDR3 has 13 residues. Germline V lookup: CDR1 SGHRS, CDR2 YFSETQ. CDR3: CASSLRQQETQYF. Using reference TRBV5-1 and TRBJ2-5 for the parts outside the CDR3, the full variable domain is KAGVTQTPRYLIKTRGQQVTLSCSPISGHRSVSWYQQTPGQGLQFLFEYFSETQRNKGNFPGRFSGRQFSNSRSEMNVSTLELGDSALYLCASSLRQQETQYFGPGTRLLVL.

The J gene is TRBJ2-3, the V gene TRBV7-3; TCRdb designates TRBD1, a call that cannot be tested without DNA. The CDR3 totals 15 residues. Germline lookup yields CDR1 SGHTA and CDR2 FQGTGA. The CDR3 sequence: CASSARGLSTDTQYF.

The V and J genes are TRBV4-1 and TRBJ1-2; TCRdb lists TRBD1, though no DNA is available to test this call. The CDR3 runs 16 residues. Germline values: CDR1 MGHRA, CDR2 YSYEKL. The CDR3 reads CASSQEPGQDLYGYTF.

The chain links TRBV6-2 or TRBV6-3 to TRBJ2-7; TCRdb's D call of TRBD2 is untestable without DNA. The germline gives CDR1 MNHEY, CDR2 SVGEGT. This CDR3 comprises 15 residues. The chain's CDR3 is CASSYSMEGPYEQYF.

This rearrangement joins TRBV15 to TRBJ2-7; TCRdb gives TRBD2 as the D gene, but with no DNA this cannot be confirmed. Per germline, CDR1 LNHNV and CDR2 YYDKDF (reference sequence). The CDR3 extends over 13 amino acids. The CDR3 loop is CATSRPSSVEQYF. The whole variable domain, filled in from reference TRBV15 and TRBJ2-7, reads DAMVIQNPRYQVTQFGKPVTLSCSQTLNHNVMYWYQQKSSQAPKLLFHYYDKDFNNEADTPDNFQSRRPNTSFCFLDIRSPGLGDTAMYLCATSRPSSVEQYFGPGTRLTVT.